The clone carrying this TCR beta chain was detected many times. Its antigen is not known. The data belong to a study of HIV-infected patients and healthy controls. cDNA was made from about 500 ng RNA using alpha and beta constant primers. Each of the alpha and beta chains got its own library through chain-specific third strand synthesis with indices. One primer pair amplified all rearrangements per chain; each cDNA got molecular barcodes. TCRdb passed the 5' RACE reads through MiXCR, listing each CDR3 protein once. The data contain roughly 8,000 distinct CDR3 sequences, approximately 9.1% of them singletons. The germline CDR1 and CDR2 sequences are MGHRA and YSYEKL. The CDR3 extends over 17 amino acids. V shed 4 bases and J shed 0 bases, with 16 bases lying between them. The study, taken as a whole, reports: Compared with healthy controls, HIV-infected patients showed less CDR3 sharing between individuals.

All unsorted peripheral T cells were captured because whole blood was used without fractionation. Enrolled donors were untreated HIV-infected adults about to begin antiretroviral therapy. This clonotype originated in an adult with HIV infection. The material was blood, obtained before antiretroviral therapy. The rearrangement uses TRBV4-1 and TRBJ2-1, with D perhaps TRBD2 (5 bases). The CDR3, as DNA: TGCGCCAGCAGCCTTCGCGCAGGTACTAGCTCCTACAATGAGCAGTTCTTC. It codes for CASSLRAGTSSYNEQFF.